Detailed here is one T cell receptor (beta chain). The data belong to a study of blood T cells in healthy people across ages. The second PCR ran roughly 6 to 11 cycles with a sample-barcoded 5' primer and J-beta primers. TCRdb recomputed calls from the 5' RACE reads with MiXCR, one row per CDR3 protein. This table has some 1,500,000 distinct CDR3 sequences, 35% to 45% appearing once. The receptor comes from a woman under 30 in good health. Sequenced input: blood.

The CDR3 DNA reads as TGTGCCAGCAGCCGGACAACAAACAATGAGCAGTTCTTC. As protein: CASSRTTNNEQFF. The genes are TRBV14 and TRBJ2-1; perhaps TRBD1 as D (5 bases). The CDR3 totals 13 residues. Germline CDR1 reads SGHDN; CDR2 reads FVKESK. V was trimmed by 4 bases and J by 5 bases, leaving 9 bases between them. Full variable domain (missing parts from reference TRBV14 and TRBJ2-1): EAGVTQFPSHSVIEKGQTVTLRCDPISGHDNLYWYRRVMGKEIKFLLHFVKESKQDESGMPNNRFLAERTGGTYSTLKVQPAELEDSGVYFCASSRTTNNEQFFGPGTRLTVL.